The rows below give T cell receptor beta chains drawn from one sample of a study of blood T cell repertoires in COVID-19. Measured with immunoSEQ multiplex PCR; TCRdb has only the in-frame clones, and not every one. Of around 250,000 clones in the sample, around nine tenths were seen once. The specimen was peripheral blood. The source is a woman in her 70s with active or convalescent COVID-19. The CDR3 runs from the conserved cysteine through the conserved F or W. The D gene is left open where the match is weak. Rows give clone size only sometimes, using once, few, many, or a class for an expanded clone.

d_gene	abundance	j_gene	v_gene	CDR3nt	CDR3aa
TRBD1	once	TRBJ1-1	TRBV4-3	TGCGCCAGCAGCCATGGGGGACAGGCGACAATGAACACTGAAGCTTTCTTT	CASSHGGQATMNTEAFF
NA	NA	TRBJ1-1	TRBV5-1	TGCGCCAGCAGCTTCCCTGACAGGAACACTGAAGCTTTCTTT	CASSFPDRNTEAFF
TRBD1	NA	TRBJ1-5	TRBV27	TGTGCCAGCAGGCACACAGGGGCGGTTAGTCAGCCCCAGCATTTT	CASRHTGAVSQPQHF
NA	NA	TRBJ2-2	TRBV11-3	TGTGCCAGCAGTCTAGGCCCTACACCAACCGGGGAGCTGTTTTTT	CASSLGPTPTGELFF
TRBD1	NA	TRBJ1-1	TRBV6-5	TGTGCCAGCAAAACAGGGGCCTCAGTCGGGGCTTTCTTT	CASKTGASVGAFF
NA	NA	TRBJ2-7	TRBV29-1	TGCAGCGTTGAGGGGCGGACCTCCTACGAGCAGTACTTC	CSVEGRTSYEQYF
NA	NA	TRBJ2-3	TRBV6-5	TGTGCCAGCAGTATACAGGGGGGGAACACAGATACGCAGTATTTT	CASSIQGGNTDTQYF
NA	NA	TRBJ1-2	TRBV15	TGTGCCACCAGCAGAGGTCAGGGGAAGTATGGCTACACCTTC	CATSRGQGKYGYTF
TRBD2	NA	TRBJ2-3	TRBV7-2	TGTGCCAGCAGCTTACAACTAGCGGGGGCGGATACGCAGTATTTT	CASSLQLAGADTQYF
NA	NA	TRBJ1-6	TRBV18	TGTGCCAGCTCACCTACAGGGCTCGGAGGATCACCCCTCCACTTT	CASSPTGLGGSPLHF
NA	NA	TRBJ1-2	TRBV20-1	TGCAGTGCTAAACAGGGCTATGGCTACACCTTC	CSAKQGYGYTF
NA	NA	TRBJ1-1	TRBV5-6	TGTGCCAGCATCGATAGCAACACTGAAGCTTTCTTT	CASIDSNTEAFF
NA	NA	TRBJ2-2	TRBV5-1	TGCGCCAGCAGCTTGTCGGGGAGTGCCACCGGGGAGCTGTTTTTT	CASSLSGSATGELFF
TRBD2	NA	TRBJ2-2	TRBV7-9	TGTGCCAGCAGCCTACTAGCGGTTAACACCGGGGAGCTGTTTTTT	CASSLLAVNTGELFF
TRBD1	NA	TRBJ1-2	TRBV5-4	TGTGCCAGCAGCTACAGGGGGAATTATGGCTACACCTTC	CASSYRGNYGYTF
NA	NA	TRBJ1-2	TRBV3-1/TRBV3-2	TGTGCCAGCAGCCAAGCAGTGACAGGTGGCTACACCTTC	CASSQAVTGGYTF
NA	NA	TRBJ1-1	TRBV19	TGTGCCAGTAGTCTTAGGAACACTGAAGCTTTCTTT	CASSLRNTEAFF
TRBD1	NA	TRBJ2-7	TRBV12-3/TRBV12-4	TGTGCCAGCAGCCGTGGGACAGCCGAGCAGTACTTC	CASSRGTAEQYF
NA	NA	TRBJ2-3	TRBV19	TGTGCCAGTAGTATCGGCCGGGGGGCGGATACGCAGTATTTT	CASSIGRGADTQYF
TRBD1	NA	TRBJ2-5	TRBV11-2	TGTGCCAGCAGCTTGGGCAGGGGGCCCTCAACTGAGACCCAGTACTTC	CASSLGRGPSTETQYF
NA	NA	TRBJ1-2	TRBV5-5	TGTGCCAGCAGCTTGGCGGCAGGGAAGTACGATGGCTACACCTTC	CASSLAAGKYDGYTF
NA	NA	TRBJ1-2	TRBV7-2	TGTGCCAGCAGCTTAGTAGAGAGCGGTAACTATGGCTACACCTTC	CASSLVESGNYGYTF
NA	NA	TRBJ1-2	TRBV6-2/TRBV6-3	TGTGCCAGCAGCGACGAGGGCTATGGCTACACCTTC	CASSDEGYGYTF
NA	NA	TRBJ2-7	TRBV10-3	TGTGCCATCAGTGAGTCGGTGGGGGGCTACGAGCAGTACTTC	CAISESVGGYEQYF
NA	few	TRBJ1-6	TRBV6-6	TGTGCCAGCCGGGACTCCTATAATTCACCCCTCCACTTT	CASRDSYNSPLHF
TRBD1	NA	TRBJ1-2	TRBV3-1/TRBV3-2	TGTGCCAGCAGCCATAGGACAGGGATTAACTATGGCTACACCTTC	CASSHRTGINYGYTF
NA	NA	TRBJ1-6	TRBV3-1/TRBV3-2	TGTGCCAGCAGCCCCCGGAAAGGGGGTAATTCACCCCTCCACTTT	CASSPRKGGNSPLHF
NA	NA	TRBJ1-3	TRBV5-4	TGTGCCAGCAGCCGTCCCGGGACACCCGCGGGCACCATATATTTT	CASSRPGTPAGTIYF
TRBD1	NA	TRBJ1-3	TRBV29-1	TGCAGCGCGACAGGGACCGGAAACACCATATATTTT	CSATGTGNTIYF
NA	NA	TRBJ1-1	TRBV7-9	TGTGCCAGCAGCTTACGGGGGACTGAAGCTTTCTTT	CASSLRGTEAFF
NA	NA	TRBJ2-1	TRBV15	TGTGCCACCATGGTGGGGGGAAATGGGAATGAGCAGTTCTTC	CATMVGGNGNEQFF
NA	few	TRBJ2-2	TRBV5-1	TGCGCCAGCAGCTCCCGACAGACGAACACCGGGGAGCTGTTTTTT	CASSSRQTNTGELFF
TRBD1	NA	TRBJ2-7	TRBV15	TGTGCCACCAGCTCCCGGACAGGCTCCTACGAGCAGTACTTC	CATSSRTGSYEQYF
NA	NA	TRBJ1-4	TRBV3-1/TRBV3-2	TGTGCCAGCAGCCAAGAAGTCCCGGGTAATGAAAAACTGTTTTTT	CASSQEVPGNEKLFF
NA	NA	TRBJ2-2	TRBV7-2	TGTGCCAGCAGCCTTGGGACACGTTTTACCGGGGAGCTGTTTTTT	CASSLGTRFTGELFF
TRBD1	NA	TRBJ1-1	TRBV7-2	TGTGCCAGCAGCATGACAGGGCTGGGGAACACTGAAGCTTTCTTT	CASSMTGLGNTEAFF
TRBD1	NA	TRBJ1-2	TRBV3-1/TRBV3-2	TGTGCCAGCAGCCCTAAGACAGGGTCCCCCTATGGCTACACCTTC	CASSPKTGSPYGYTF